This entry lists 7 T cell receptor beta chains sequenced from one sample in a study of T cell changes during pregnancy in multiple sclerosis. Profiling relied on immunoSEQ multiplex PCR, and the TCRdb table lists in-frame clones only, not all of them. Of around 49,000 clones listed, approximately 91% are singletons. The source material was CD4+ T cells from peripheral blood mononuclear cells, sampled after pregnancy. Source of these receptors: a female donor in good health, enrolled as a control in a pregnancy study.

This rearrangement joins TRBV5-4 to TRBJ2-3; 7 nucleotides line up with TRBD2. The V segment lost 5 bases and the J segment 3 bases; nucleotides outside the gene matches: 9. Germline CDR1 is SGHNT and CDR2 is YYREEE (reference sequence). The length of the CDR3 is 15 residues. CDR3 DNA: TGTGCCAGCAGGGCTAGCGGTGGATGGACAGATACGCAGTATTTT. It codes for CASRASGGWTDTQYF.

This clone has only a few counts. The chain carries TRBV5-1 and TRBJ2-1; 10 nucleotides match TRBD2. CDR1 SGHRS and CDR2 YFSETQ come from the germline V gene. This CDR3 region has 16 residues. The V gene end was trimmed by 6 bases and the J gene end by 6 bases; junction bases not matched to a gene: 12. DNA of the CDR3: TGCGCCAGCACACCCCTGCCGGGACTAGCGTTCAATGAGCAGTTCTTC. It specifies CASTPLPGLAFNEQFF.

The gene calls are TRBV30 and TRBJ1-2, with TRBD1 matching over 9 bases. This CDR3 spans 13 amino acids. Germline V lookup: CDR1 GTSNPN, CDR2 SVGIG (reference sequence). V was clipped by 2 bases and J by 7 bases; unmatched bases: 5. The CDR3 DNA reads TGTGCCTGGAGTTTCACAGGGGGCATTGGCTACACCTTC. It yields the protein CAWSFTGGIGYTF.

The chain employs TRBV18 and TRBJ1-6; TRBD1 matches 8 bases. Germline trimming cut 3 bases from V and 9 bases from J; bases unmatched to any gene: 7. The CDR3 is 15 amino acids. CDR1 and CDR2 (germline): KGHSH, LQKENI. The DNA for the CDR3 is TGTGCCAGCTCACCCCCGGGACAGGCCTTTTCACCCCTCCACTTT. This translates into CASSPPGQAFSPLHF.

This rearrangement joins TRBV11-2 to TRBJ2-3, with 9 bases fitting TRBD2. This CDR3 region has 14 residues. CDR1 SGHAT and CDR2 FQNNGV come from the germline V gene. V dropped 5 bases and J dropped 14; count of bases not matched to a gene: 14. The CDR3 reads CASSQRTSAPRLYF. CDR3 in DNA: TGTGCCAGCAGCCAGAGGACTAGCGCACCGAGGTTGTATTTT.

This clone was picked up one time. This chain connects TRBV10-2 to TRBJ2-1, with D maybe TRBD2 (6 bases). Germline CDR1 WSHSY, CDR2 SAAADI. The ends were cut back, 3 bases at V and 5 bases at J, with 23 bases in the middle. CDR3 length: 18 amino acids. The DNA of the CDR3 is TGCGCCAGCAGTGAAGGGGCGGGAATCCCCCTAGTGCACAATGAGCAGTTCTTC. Its translation is CASSEGAGIPLVHNEQFF.

This chain connects TRBV28 to TRBJ2-5; tentative D call: TRBD2 (6 bases). Germline V gene lookup returns CDR1 MDHEN and CDR2 SYDVKM. This CDR3 comprises 12 residues. Deletions cut 6 bases from V and 4 bases from J, with 9 bases between. CDR3 sequence: CASRSAGETQYF. For the CDR3, the DNA is TGTGCCAGCAGGTCAGCGGGAGAGACCCAGTACTTC.